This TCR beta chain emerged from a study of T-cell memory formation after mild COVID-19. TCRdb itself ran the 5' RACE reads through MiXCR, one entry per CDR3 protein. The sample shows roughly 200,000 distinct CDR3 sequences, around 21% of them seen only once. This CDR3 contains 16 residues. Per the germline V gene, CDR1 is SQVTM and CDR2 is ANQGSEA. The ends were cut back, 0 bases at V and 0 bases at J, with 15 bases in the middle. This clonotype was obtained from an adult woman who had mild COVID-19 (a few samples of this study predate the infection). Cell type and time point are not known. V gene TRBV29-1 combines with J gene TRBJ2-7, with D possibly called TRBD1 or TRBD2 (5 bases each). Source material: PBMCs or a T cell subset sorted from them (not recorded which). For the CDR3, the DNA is TGCAGCGTTGAAGAAAAAATGAAGGGGAGCTCCTACGAGCAGTACTTC. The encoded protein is CSVEEKMKGSSYEQYF.